The 11 T cell receptor beta chains given below trace back to one sample, sequenced in a study of read filtering for tumor transcriptome and immune sequencing. The library was built from roughly 400 ng RNA with molecular barcoded adaptors for alpha/delta and beta/gamma chains. MiXCR, applied by TCRdb to the reads, yields one record per CDR3 protein. The sample comprises about 58,000 distinct CDR3 sequences, roughly 12% of which are singletons, and roughly 17% rests with the top ten. Sequenced sample: a population of CD138-negative cells sorted from bone marrow. The receptors shown here come from a donor at least 40 years old with multiple myeloma.

This clonotype was found many times. The V gene is TRBV5-4, the J gene TRBJ1-4; D perhaps matches TRBD1 (5 bases). This CDR3 contains 17 residues. V dropped 4 bases and J dropped 1 base, with 17 bases sitting between them. Germline CDR1 reads SGHNT; CDR2 reads YYREEE (reference sequence). Written as DNA, the CDR3 is TGTGCCAGCAGCCCCCGTCCCGACAGCGAAACTAATGAAAAACTGTTTTTT. Its protein is CASSPRPDSETNEKLFF.

This clonotype was detected ten times or more. The chain combines TRBV5-1 with TRBJ2-2, with D maybe TRBD1 (5 bases). From germline, CDR1 is SGHRS and CDR2 YFSETQ. The CDR3 runs to 15 residues. Trimming took off 0 bases at V and 1 base at J, with 7 bases between the two ends. The DNA for the CDR3 is TGCGCCAGCAGCTTGGGCAGGGTGAACACCGGGGAGCTGTTTTTT. Its translation is CASSLGRVNTGELFF.

This clonotype has at least ten counts. The chain has TRBV7-9 and TRBJ2-1; D perhaps matches TRBD2 (7 bases). Germline CDR1 SEHNR, CDR2 FQNEAQ (reference sequence). The V and J ends lost 0 bases and 0 bases respectively, with 9 bases between them. The CDR3 covers 16 residues. The CDR3 sequence: CASSLARGPSYNEQFF. In DNA form, the CDR3 reads TGTGCCAGCAGCTTAGCGCGGGGGCCCTCCTACAATGAGCAGTTCTTC.

This clonotype has ten or more counts. The rearrangement uses TRBV27 and TRBJ2-1; TRBD1 matches 7 bases. Germline loops: CDR1 MNHEY, CDR2 SMNVEV (reference sequence). The CDR3 spans 16 residues. The V gene end was trimmed by 6 bases and the J gene end by 3 bases; junction bases not matched to a gene: 11. This CDR3 reads CASSPDRVPFYNEQFF. The CDR3 DNA sequence: TGTGCCAGCAGCCCCGACAGGGTCCCTTTCTACAATGAGCAGTTCTTC.

This clonotype was seen repeatedly, ten times or more. The rearrangement joins TRBV6-2 or TRBV6-3 to TRBJ1-1; 7 bases match TRBD1. Germline V gene sequence: CDR1 MNHEY, CDR2 SVGEGT. With V trimmed by 6 bases and J by 6 bases, 19 bases remained unmatched. The CDR3 runs 17 residues. Here the CDR3 reads CASSPNPSRGAGAEAFF. The DNA of the CDR3 is TGTGCCAGCAGCCCAAACCCCTCCAGGGGGGCGGGCGCTGAAGCTTTCTTT.

As to this clonotype: Given a much more abundant clone one base away, this may be a read error. The chain joins TRBV2 to TRBJ2-5, with 7 bases fitting TRBD2. In germline, CDR1 is SNHLY, CDR2 FYNNEI. CDR3 length: 12 residues. The ends lost 6 bases at V and 9 bases at J; junction bases unmatched: 7. The CDR3 sequence is CASRLASGAQYF. In DNA form, the CDR3 reads TGTGCCAGCAGGCTAGCAAGCGGGGCCCAGTACTTC.

This clonotype was counted ten times or more. This chain links TRBV20-1 with TRBJ1-4, with TRBD1 as a possible D gene (6 bases). Looked up from germline, CDR1 is DFQATT and CDR2 is SNEGSKA (reference sequence). The CDR3 covers 17 residues. Trimming removed 3 bases at V and 0 bases at J, with 17 bases between. The CDR3 reads CSASVDSRYATNEKLFF. CDR3 bases: TGCAGTGCTAGTGTGGACAGTAGATACGCAACTAATGAAAAACTGTTTTTT.

This clonotype was detected once. Since a much larger clone is just one base distant, this may be a read error. This chain links TRBV2 with TRBJ2-3, with D maybe TRBD1 (6 bases). The CDR3 covers 15 residues. Germline-derived CDR1 and CDR2 are SNHLY and FYNNEI. Trimming pared 8 bases from V and 3 bases from J, leaving 18 bases between. The CDR3 sequence: CASGPGHGETDTQYF. The CDR3, as DNA: TGTGCCAGCGGCCCGGGACACGGCGAAACAGATACGCAGTATTTT. The full variable domain, its missing parts supplied by reference TRBV2 and TRBJ2-3, is EPEVTQTPSHQVTQMGQEVILRCVPISNHLYFYWYRQILGQKVEFLVSFYNNEISEKSEIFDDQFSVERPDGSNFTLKIRSTKLEDSAMYFCASGPGHGETDTQYFGPGTRLTVL.

This clonotype was counted ten times or more. The chain joins TRBV5-1 to TRBJ2-3; D is possibly TRBD1 (5 bases). Germline loops: CDR1 SGHRS, CDR2 YFSETQ. The CDR3 spans 15 residues. V lost 2 bases and J 1 base, leaving 11 bases between the germline ends. The CDR3 spells CASSFGQGGTDTQYF. CDR3 sequence (DNA): TGCGCCAGCAGCTTTGGCCAGGGCGGCACAGATACGCAGTATTTT.

This clonotype was seen repeatedly, ten times or more. V usage is TRBV9 and J usage is TRBJ2-3, with D unclear. Trimming pared 0 bases from V and 4 bases from J, leaving 12 bases between. This CDR3 region has 15 residues. Per germline, CDR1 SGDLS and CDR2 YYNGEE. The CDR3 region has the DNA TGTGCCAGCAGCGTAGTCCCCTCTAGATCAGATACGCAGTATTTT. It translates to CASSVVPSRSDTQYF.

At least ten counts were recorded for this clonotype. V usage is TRBV7-3 and J usage is TRBJ2-3, with 8 positions matching TRBD2. V lost 2 bases to trimming and J lost 6 bases; unmatched junction nucleotides: 7. CDR1 and CDR2 from the germline V gene are SGHTA and FQGTGA. This CDR3 region has 15 residues. CDR3 DNA sequence: TGTGCCAGCAGCTTATTCGGGGGGGCCGTGGATACGCAGTATTTT. Protein: CASSLFGGAVDTQYF.